This T cell receptor (beta chain) was recovered during a study of identical twins. Study observations and caveats: Excess twin sharing in beta out-of-frame sequences was weaker.

Trimming at V came to 2 bases and at J to 4 bases, leaving 2 bases not matched to a gene. This CDR3 comprises 14 residues. About this clonotype: The antigen remains undetermined.

TCRdb independently ran MiXCR on the 5' RACE reads; one entry per CDR3 protein. The sample lists 450,000 or so distinct CDR3 sequences, around 14% occurring once. These records were also assigned to another study, of yellow fever vaccine responses in identical twins.

This TCR was recovered from a woman aged 18-29 years in good health. Sequenced: CD4+ T cells sorted from blood. V usage is TRBV12-3 or TRBV12-4 and J usage is TRBJ1-5, with 7 bases identical to TRBD1. As DNA, the CDR3 is TGTGCCAGCAGTTTAAGGGACAGAAATCAGCCCCAGCATTTT. Amino acid sequence: CASSLRDRNQPQHF.